These 16 T cell receptor beta chains came from one sample sequenced in a study of regulatory T cells in long-lasting Graves disease. CDR3 regions were amplified by Arm-PCR using iRepertoire HTBI primers to build TCR beta libraries. One entry per CDR3 protein, called by TCRdb with MiXCR from the multiplex PCR reads. The table lists under 500,000 distinct CDR3 sequences, about a fifth of them singletons. The time point was: persistent/refractory GD, antithyroid drugs over 5 years with positive TRAb. PBMC-derived RNA was used for the TCR library. Material: peripheral blood mononuclear cells (PBMCs), obtained when the disease was refractory, from a patient treated with antithyroid drugs. The receptor source for this set is a female donor with Graves disease.

This clonotype appeared many times. This rearrangement joins TRBV27 to TRBJ2-7; the match to TRBD2 covers 11 bases. In germline, CDR1 is MNHEY, CDR2 SMNVEV (reference sequence). The CDR3 spans 19 residues. V shed 4 bases and J 2 bases; nucleotides not matched to a gene: 16. The CDR3 spells CASSSGSRAGSGRAYEQYF. The CDR3 coding sequence is TGTGCCAGCAGTTCAGGTAGCCGAGCGGGTAGCGGGAGGGCCTACGAGCAGTACTTC.

This clonotype has at least ten counts. CDR3 amino acids: CAIRPRENTEAFF. DNA for the CDR3: TGTGCCATCAGGCCCCGGGAGAACACTGAAGCTTTCTTT. This chain uses TRBV10-3 with TRBJ1-1, with D unresolved. The V end lost 6 bases, the J end lost 1 base, and 9 bases lay between the germline ends. Germline V gives CDR1 ENHRY, CDR2 SYGVKD. The CDR3 extends over 13 amino acids.

This clonotype was observed many times. The rearrangement joins TRBV7-8 to TRBJ1-1; D is uncertain. Between the trimmed V and J ends, which lost 4 bases and 0 bases, there was a span of 6 bases. Germline CDR1 is SGHVS and CDR2 is FQNEAQ. The CDR3 loop spans 13 amino acids. This CDR3 reads CASSSYMNTEAFF. CDR3 sequence (DNA): TGTGCCAGCAGCTCCTACATGAACACTGAAGCTTTCTTT.

The chain couples TRBV30 to TRBJ2-7; TRBD2 is a possible D gene (5 bases). CDR3 length: 13 residues. The V end was cut by 0 bases, the J end by 7 bases, with 13 bases between. Germline V gives CDR1 GTSNPN, CDR2 SVGIG (reference sequence). The CDR3 here is CAWSVRRTGEQYF. The CDR3 DNA reads TGTGCCTGGAGTGTACGGAGGACGGGGGAGCAGTACTTC.

This clonotype was seen ten or more times. V is TRBV6-5 and J is TRBJ1-2; D unresolved. The V end lost 0 bases, the J end lost 2 bases, and 10 bases lay between the germline ends. Per the germline V gene, CDR1 is MNHEY and CDR2 is SVGAGI. There are 15 residues in the CDR3. The CDR3 region has the DNA TGTGCCAGCAGTTACTCGAGTCAGCTGAACTATGGCTACACCTTC. Translating gives CASSYSSQLNYGYTF.

The CDR3 bases are TGTGCCAGCAGCGACAAGCCGGGACAGCGGAAAGAGACCCAGTACTTC. It translates to CASSDKPGQRKETQYF. The chain is built from TRBV7-9 and TRBJ2-5, with 7 bases aligning to TRBD1. The CDR3 length is 16 residues. J gave up 3 bases and V 5 bases, and 12 bases lay outside the gene matches. Germline values: CDR1 SEHNR, CDR2 FQNEAQ (reference sequence).

This clonotype was recorded at least ten times. J is TRBJ1-2 and V is TRBV7-2; 8 positions agree with TRBD1. Looked up from germline, CDR1 is SGHTA and CDR2 is FQGNSA. V was pared by 5 bases and J by 7 bases, with 21 bases of the junction left unmatched. The CDR3 has 18 residues. CDR3 sequence (DNA): TGTGCCAGCAGCCTCCCCGGACAGGGACTACCTGGAAAGCTTGGCTACACCTTC. Protein product: CASSLPGQGLPGKLGYTF.

This clonotype was counted ten times or more. The chain uses TRBV28 and TRBJ1-1, with D hard to call. The CDR3 contains 15 residues. Germline assignment: CDR1 MDHEN and CDR2 SYDVKM. V lost 5 bases and J lost 1, with 14 bases in between. The CDR3 coding sequence is TGTGCCAGCAGTCCGGCGACGGGAGAGAACACTGAAGCTTTCTTT. Amino acids: CASSPATGENTEAFF.

As regards this clonotype: Given a far larger clone just one base away, this is likely a sequencing read error. This likely comes from a read error, as the CDR3 has no conserved phenylalanine or tryptophan at its end. The chain employs TRBV5-5 and TRBJ1-2, with TRBD1 identical over 11 bases. The length of the CDR3 is 15 residues. The germline gives CDR1 SGHKS, CDR2 YYEKEE (reference sequence). Trimming removed 4 bases from V and 2 bases from J; junction bases left unmatched: 4. The CDR3 nucleotides read TGTGCCAGCAGCCCGCGGACAGGGGGCAACTATGGCTACACCCTC. As protein: CASSPRTGGNYGYTL.

J is TRBJ2-7 and V is TRBV7-9; tentatively, D is TRBD1 (5 bases). V was trimmed by 4 bases and J by 2 bases, leaving 12 bases between them. Germline V lookup: CDR1 SEHNR, CDR2 FQNEAQ (reference sequence). This CDR3 comprises 14 residues. As DNA, the CDR3 is TGTGCCAGCAGCTCACGGACACTGACCTACGAGCAGTACTTC. This gives the protein CASSSRTLTYEQYF.

This clonotype occurred many times. This chain connects TRBV2 to TRBJ1-4, with 9 bases aligning to TRBD1. Germline assignment: CDR1 SNHLY and CDR2 FYNNEI. V lost 7 bases to trimming and J lost 2 bases; unmatched junction nucleotides: 5. CDR3 size: 15 residues. CDR3 sequence (DNA): TGTGCCAGCACGGTAGGGACAGGGACTAATGAAAAACTGTTTTTT. It translates to CASTVGTGTNEKLFF.

The rearrangement joins TRBV9 to TRBJ1-4; D not certain. The germline CDR1 and CDR2 sequences are SGDLS and YYNGEE. This CDR3 region has 14 residues. V lost 2 bases and J 5 bases, leaving 10 bases between the germline ends. CDR3 nucleotide sequence: TGTGCCAGCAGCGTCGGATTGGGGAATGAAAAACTGTTTTTT. The encoded protein is CASSVGLGNEKLFF.

There are many counts of this clonotype. The chain employs TRBV28 and TRBJ2-2; possibly TRBD1 for D (5 bases). The CDR3 runs to 16 residues. CDR1 is MDHEN and CDR2 is SYDVKM in the germline V gene. The V end was cut by 5 bases, the J end by 4 bases, with 17 bases between. The CDR3 region has the DNA TGTGCCAGCAGTACCCCCTTAAGGCAGGGCACCGGGGAGCTGTTTTTT. This sequence encodes CASSTPLRQGTGELFF.

This clonotype has a count of ten or more. The chain recombines TRBV3-1 with TRBJ1-2, with TRBD1 matching 9 bases. V was clipped by 4 bases and J by 4 bases; unmatched bases: 4. The CDR3 contains 14 residues. Germline lookup yields CDR1 LGHDT and CDR2 YNNKEL (reference sequence). Here the CDR3 reads CASSLGTGTYGYTF. Written as DNA, the CDR3 is TGTGCCAGCAGCCTTGGGACAGGGACCTATGGCTACACCTTC.

This chain joins TRBV6-1 and TRBJ2-2; D remains ambiguous. Trimming removed 6 bases from V and 5 bases from J, with 16 bases in between. This CDR3 region has 15 residues. Germline CDR1 reads MNHNS; CDR2 reads SASEGT. This CDR3 reads CASSPSLIRTGELFF. DNA for the CDR3: TGTGCCAGCAGCCCCTCGTTAATTAGGACCGGGGAGCTGTTTTTT.

CDR3 residues: CASSLPENPNEQFF. In nucleotides, the CDR3 is TGTGCCAGCAGCCTCCCGGAGAACCCTAATGAGCAGTTCTTC. V gene TRBV11-3 combines with J gene TRBJ2-1; D is uncertain. The ends were cut back, 5 bases at V and 7 bases at J, with 15 bases in the middle. Germline V gene lookup returns CDR1 SGHNT and CDR2 YENEEA. The CDR3 has 14 residues.